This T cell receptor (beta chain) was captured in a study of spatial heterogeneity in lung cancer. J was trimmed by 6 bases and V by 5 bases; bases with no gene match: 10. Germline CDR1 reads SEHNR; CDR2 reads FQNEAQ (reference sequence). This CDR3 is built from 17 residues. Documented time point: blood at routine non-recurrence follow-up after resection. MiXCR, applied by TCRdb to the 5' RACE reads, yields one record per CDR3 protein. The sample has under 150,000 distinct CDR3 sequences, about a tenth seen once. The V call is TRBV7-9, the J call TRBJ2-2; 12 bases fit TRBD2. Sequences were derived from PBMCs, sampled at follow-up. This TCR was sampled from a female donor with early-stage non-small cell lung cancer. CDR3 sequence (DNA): TGTGCCAGCAGCCTGACCCGACTAGCGGGAGTGGCCGGGGAGCTGTTTTTT. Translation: CASSLTRLAGVAGELFF.